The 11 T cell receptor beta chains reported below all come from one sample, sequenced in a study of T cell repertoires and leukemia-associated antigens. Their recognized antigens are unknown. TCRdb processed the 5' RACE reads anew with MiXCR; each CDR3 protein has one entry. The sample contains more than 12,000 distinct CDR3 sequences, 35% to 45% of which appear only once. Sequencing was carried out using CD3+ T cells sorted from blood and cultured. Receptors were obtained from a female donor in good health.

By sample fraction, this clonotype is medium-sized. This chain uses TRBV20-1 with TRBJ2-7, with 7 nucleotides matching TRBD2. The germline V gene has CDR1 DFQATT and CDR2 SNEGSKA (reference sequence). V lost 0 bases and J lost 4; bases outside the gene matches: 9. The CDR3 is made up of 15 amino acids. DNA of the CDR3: TGCAGTGCTAGAGATACGACTAGCAGATTTTACGAGCAGTACTTC. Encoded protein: CSARDTTSRFYEQYF.

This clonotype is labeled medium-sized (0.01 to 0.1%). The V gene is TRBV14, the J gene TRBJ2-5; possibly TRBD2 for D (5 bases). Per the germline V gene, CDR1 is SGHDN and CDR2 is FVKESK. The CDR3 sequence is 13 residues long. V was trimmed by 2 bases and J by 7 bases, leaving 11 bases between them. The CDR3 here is CASSQRSVVTQYF. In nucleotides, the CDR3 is TGTGCCAGCAGCCAACGTAGCGTAGTGACCCAGTACTTC.

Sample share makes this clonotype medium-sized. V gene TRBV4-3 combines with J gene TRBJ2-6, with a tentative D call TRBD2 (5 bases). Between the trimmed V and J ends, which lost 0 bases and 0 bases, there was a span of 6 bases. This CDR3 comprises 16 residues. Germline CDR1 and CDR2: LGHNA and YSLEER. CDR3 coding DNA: TGCGCCAGCAGCCAAGACCGGGGCTCTGGGGCCAACGTCCTGACTTTC. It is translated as CASSQDRGSGANVLTF.

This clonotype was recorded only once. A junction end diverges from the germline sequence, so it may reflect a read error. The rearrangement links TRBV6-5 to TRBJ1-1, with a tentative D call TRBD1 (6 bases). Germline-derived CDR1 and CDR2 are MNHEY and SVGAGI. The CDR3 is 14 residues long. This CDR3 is CVSSYDWGRTEAFF. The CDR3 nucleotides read TGTGTCAGCAGTTACGACTGGGGGCGTACTGAAGCTTTCTTT.

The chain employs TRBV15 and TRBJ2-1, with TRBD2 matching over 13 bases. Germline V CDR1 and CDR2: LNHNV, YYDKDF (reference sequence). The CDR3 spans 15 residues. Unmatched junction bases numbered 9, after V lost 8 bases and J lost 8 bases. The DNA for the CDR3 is TGTGCCACCGATCGGACTAGCGGGAGAGCGGATGAGCAGTTCTTC. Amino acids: CATDRTSGRADEQFF. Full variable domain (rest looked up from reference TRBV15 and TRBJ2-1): DAMVIQNPRYQVTQFGKPVTLSCSQTLNHNVMYWYQQKSSQAPKLLFHYYDKDFNNEADTPDNFQSRRPNTSFCFLDIRSPGLGDTAMYLCATDRTSGRADEQFFGPGTRLTVL.

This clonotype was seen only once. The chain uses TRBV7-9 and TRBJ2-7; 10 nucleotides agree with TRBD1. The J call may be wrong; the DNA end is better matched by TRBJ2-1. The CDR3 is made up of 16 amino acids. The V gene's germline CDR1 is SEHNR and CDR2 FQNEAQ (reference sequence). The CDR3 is CASSSGGQGTIDEQFF. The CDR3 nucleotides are TGTGCCAGCAGCTCCGGGGGACAGGGGACAATAGACGAGCAGTTCTTC.

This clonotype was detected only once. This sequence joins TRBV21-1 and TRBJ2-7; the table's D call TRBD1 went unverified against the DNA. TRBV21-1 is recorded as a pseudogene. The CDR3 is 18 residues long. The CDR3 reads CASSRKSGAGGASYEQSF. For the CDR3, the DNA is TGCGCCAGCAGCAGAAAATCTGGGGCAGGGGGCGCTTCCTACGAGCAGTCCTTC.

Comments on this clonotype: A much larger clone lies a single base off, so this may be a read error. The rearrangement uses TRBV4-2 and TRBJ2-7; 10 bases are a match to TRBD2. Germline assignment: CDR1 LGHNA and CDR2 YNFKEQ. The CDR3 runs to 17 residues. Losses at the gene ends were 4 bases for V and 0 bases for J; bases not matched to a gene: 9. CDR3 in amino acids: CASSRGTTSGNSYEQYF. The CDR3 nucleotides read TGTGCCAGCAGCCGAGGGACTACTAGCGGGAACTCCTACGAGCAGTACTTC.

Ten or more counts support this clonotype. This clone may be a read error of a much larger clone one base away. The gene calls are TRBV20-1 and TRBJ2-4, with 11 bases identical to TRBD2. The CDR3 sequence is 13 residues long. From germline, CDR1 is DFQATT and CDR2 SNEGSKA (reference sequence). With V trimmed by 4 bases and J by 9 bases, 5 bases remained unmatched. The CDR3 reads CSATLAGGIIQYF. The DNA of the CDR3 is TGCAGTGCTACGCTAGCGGGAGGAATCATTCAGTACTTC.

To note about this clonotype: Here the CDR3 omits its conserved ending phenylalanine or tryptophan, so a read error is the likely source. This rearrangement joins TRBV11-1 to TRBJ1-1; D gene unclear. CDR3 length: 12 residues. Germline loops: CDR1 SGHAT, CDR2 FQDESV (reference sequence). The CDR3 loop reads CANSDLNTGAFV. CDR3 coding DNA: TGTGCCAACAGCGACCTGAACACTGGAGCTTTCGTT.

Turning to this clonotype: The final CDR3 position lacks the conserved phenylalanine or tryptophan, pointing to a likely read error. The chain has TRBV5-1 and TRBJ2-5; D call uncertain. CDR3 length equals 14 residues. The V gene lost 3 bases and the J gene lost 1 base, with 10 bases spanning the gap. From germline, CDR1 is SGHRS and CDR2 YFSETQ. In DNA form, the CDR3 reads TGCGCCAGCAGCTCGGAGACGGTCCAAGAGACCCAGTACCTC. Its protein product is CASSSETVQETQYL.